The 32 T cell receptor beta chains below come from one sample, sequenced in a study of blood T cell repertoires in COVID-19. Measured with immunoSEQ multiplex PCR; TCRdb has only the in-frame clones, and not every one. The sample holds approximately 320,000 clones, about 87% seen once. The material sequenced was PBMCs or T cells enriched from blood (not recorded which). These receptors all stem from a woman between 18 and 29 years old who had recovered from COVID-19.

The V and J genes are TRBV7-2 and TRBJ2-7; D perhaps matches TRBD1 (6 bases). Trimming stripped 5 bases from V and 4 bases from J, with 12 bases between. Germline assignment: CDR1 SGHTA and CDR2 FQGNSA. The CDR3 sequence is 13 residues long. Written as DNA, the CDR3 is TGTGCCAGCAGCCCTGGACAGATGTACGAGCAGTACTTC. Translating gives CASSPGQMYEQYF.

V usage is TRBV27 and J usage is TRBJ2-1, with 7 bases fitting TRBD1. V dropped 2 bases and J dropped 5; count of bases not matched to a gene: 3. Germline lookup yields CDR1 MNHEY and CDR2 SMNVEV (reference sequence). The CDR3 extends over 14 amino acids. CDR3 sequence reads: CASSLPGQNNEQFF. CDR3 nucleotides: TGTGCCAGCAGTTTACCGGGACAGAACAATGAGCAGTTCTTC.

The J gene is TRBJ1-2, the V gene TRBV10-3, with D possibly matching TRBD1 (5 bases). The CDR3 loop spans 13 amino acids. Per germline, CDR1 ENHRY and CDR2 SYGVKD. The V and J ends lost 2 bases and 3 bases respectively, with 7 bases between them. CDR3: CAISEDRYYGYTF. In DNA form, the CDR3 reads TGTGCCATCAGTGAGGACAGATACTATGGCTACACCTTC.

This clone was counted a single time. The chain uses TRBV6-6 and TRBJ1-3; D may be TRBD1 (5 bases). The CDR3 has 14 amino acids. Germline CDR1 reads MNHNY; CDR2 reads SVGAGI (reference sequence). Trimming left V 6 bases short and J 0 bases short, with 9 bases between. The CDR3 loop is CASRAGDSGNTIYF. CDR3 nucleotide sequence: TGTGCCAGCAGGGCGGGGGACTCTGGAAACACCATATATTTT.

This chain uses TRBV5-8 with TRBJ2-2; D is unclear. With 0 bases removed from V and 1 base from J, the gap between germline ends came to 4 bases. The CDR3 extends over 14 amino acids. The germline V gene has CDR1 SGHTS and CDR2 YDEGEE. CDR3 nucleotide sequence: TGTGCCAGCAGCTTGGGGCAGAACACCGGGGAGCTGTTTTTT. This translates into CASSLGQNTGELFF.

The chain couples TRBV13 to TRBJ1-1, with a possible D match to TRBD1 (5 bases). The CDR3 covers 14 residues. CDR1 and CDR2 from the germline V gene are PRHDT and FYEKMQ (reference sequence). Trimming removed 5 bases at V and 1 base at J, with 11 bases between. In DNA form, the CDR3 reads TGTGCCAGCAGCCCACTACAGGAGAACACTGAAGCTTTCTTT. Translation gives CASSPLQENTEAFF.

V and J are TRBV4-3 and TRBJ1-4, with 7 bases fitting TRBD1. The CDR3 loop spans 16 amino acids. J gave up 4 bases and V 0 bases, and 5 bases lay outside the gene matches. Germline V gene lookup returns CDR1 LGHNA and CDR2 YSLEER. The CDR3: CASSQDAPGGNEKLFF. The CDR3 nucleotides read TGCGCCAGCAGCCAAGATGCCCCAGGGGGTAATGAAAAACTGTTTTTT.

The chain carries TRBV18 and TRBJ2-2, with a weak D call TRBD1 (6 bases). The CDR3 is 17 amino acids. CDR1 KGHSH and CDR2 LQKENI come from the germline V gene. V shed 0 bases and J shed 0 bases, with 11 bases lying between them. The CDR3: CASSPPSRTANTGELFF. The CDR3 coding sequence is TGTGCCAGCTCACCACCGTCCCGGACAGCGAACACCGGGGAGCTGTTTTTT.

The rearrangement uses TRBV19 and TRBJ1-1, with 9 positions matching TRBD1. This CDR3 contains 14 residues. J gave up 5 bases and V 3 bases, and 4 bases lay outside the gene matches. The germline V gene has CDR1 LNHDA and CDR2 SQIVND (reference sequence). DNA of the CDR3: TGTGCCAGTAGTATTTGGACAGGGGAAACTGAAGCTTTCTTT. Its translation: CASSIWTGETEAFF.

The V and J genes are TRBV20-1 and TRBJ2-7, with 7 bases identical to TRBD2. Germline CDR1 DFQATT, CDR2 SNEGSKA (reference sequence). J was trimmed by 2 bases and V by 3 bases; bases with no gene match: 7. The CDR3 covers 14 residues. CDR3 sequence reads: CSASSLADAYEQYF. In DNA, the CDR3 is TGCAGTGCTAGTAGCCTAGCGGACGCCTACGAGCAGTACTTC.

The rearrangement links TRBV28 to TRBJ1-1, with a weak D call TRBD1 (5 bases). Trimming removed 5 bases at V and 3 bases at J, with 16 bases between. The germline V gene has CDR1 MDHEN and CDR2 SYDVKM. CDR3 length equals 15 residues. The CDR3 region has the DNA TGTGCCAGCAGTCATGGGGGGGAAGGGGACACTGAAGCTTTCTTT. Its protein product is CASSHGGEGDTEAFF.

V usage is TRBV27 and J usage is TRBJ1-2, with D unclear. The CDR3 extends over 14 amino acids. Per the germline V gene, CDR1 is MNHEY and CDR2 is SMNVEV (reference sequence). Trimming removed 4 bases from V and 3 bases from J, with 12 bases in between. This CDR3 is CASSSVEGYYGYTF. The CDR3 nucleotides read TGTGCCAGCAGTTCGGTTGAGGGATACTATGGCTACACCTTC.

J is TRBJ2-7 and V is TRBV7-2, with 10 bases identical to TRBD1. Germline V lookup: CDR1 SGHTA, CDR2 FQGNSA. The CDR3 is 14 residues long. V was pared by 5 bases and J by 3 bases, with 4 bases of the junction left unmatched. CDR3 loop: CASSQGTGDYEQYF. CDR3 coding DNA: TGTGCCAGCAGCCAAGGGACAGGGGACTACGAGCAGTACTTC.

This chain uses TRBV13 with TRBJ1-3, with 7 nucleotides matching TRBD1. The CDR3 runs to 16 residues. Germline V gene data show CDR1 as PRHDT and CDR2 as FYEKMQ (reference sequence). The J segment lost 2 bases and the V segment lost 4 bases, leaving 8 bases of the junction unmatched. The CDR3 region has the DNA TGTGCCAGCAGCTGGGACAGAAGGGGCCCTGGAAACACCATATATTTT. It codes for CASSWDRRGPGNTIYF.

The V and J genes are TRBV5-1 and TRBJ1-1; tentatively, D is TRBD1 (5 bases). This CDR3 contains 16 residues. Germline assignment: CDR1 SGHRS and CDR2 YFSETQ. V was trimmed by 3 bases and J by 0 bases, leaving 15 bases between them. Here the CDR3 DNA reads TGCGCCAGCAGCTCGGGGGAGGGGATGATGAACACTGAAGCTTTCTTT. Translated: CASSSGEGMMNTEAFF.

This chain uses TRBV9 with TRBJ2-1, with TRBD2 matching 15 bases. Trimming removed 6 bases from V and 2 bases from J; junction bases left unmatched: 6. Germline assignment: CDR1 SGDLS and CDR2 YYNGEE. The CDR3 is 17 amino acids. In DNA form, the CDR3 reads TGTGCCAGCAACCTGGGACTAGCGGGGGGCCCCTACAATGAGCAGTTCTTC. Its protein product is CASNLGLAGGPYNEQFF.

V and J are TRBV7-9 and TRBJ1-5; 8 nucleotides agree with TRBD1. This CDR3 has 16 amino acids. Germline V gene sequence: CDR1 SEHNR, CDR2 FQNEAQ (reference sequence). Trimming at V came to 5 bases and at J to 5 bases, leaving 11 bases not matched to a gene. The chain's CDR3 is CASSAYRGYRDQPQHF. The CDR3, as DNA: TGTGCCAGCAGCGCCTACAGGGGGTACAGGGATCAGCCCCAGCATTTT.

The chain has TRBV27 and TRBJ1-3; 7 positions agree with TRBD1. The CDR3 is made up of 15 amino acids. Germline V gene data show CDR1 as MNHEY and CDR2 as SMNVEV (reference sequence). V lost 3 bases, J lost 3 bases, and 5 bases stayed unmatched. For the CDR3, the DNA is TGTGCCAGCAGTTTTGTAGGGGGCAGTGGAAACACCATATATTTT. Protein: CASSFVGGSGNTIYF.

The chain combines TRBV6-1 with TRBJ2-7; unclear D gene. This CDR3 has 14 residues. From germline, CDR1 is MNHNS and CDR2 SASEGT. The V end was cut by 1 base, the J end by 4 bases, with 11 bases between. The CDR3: CASSEGLIVYEQYF. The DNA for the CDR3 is TGTGCCAGCAGTGAAGGTTTAATCGTTTACGAGCAGTACTTC.

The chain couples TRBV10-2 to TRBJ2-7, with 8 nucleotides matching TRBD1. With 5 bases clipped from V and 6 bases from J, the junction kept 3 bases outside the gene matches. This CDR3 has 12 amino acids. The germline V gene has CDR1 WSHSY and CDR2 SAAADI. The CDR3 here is CASSPGGSEQYF. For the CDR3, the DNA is TGCGCCAGCAGTCCAGGGGGCTCCGAGCAGTACTTC.

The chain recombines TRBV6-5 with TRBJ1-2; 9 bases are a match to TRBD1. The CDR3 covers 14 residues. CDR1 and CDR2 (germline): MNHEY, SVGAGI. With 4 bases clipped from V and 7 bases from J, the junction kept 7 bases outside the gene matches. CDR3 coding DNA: TGTGCCAGCAGTTTCGAACAGGGGGCGGGTGGCTACACCTTC. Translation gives CASSFEQGAGGYTF.

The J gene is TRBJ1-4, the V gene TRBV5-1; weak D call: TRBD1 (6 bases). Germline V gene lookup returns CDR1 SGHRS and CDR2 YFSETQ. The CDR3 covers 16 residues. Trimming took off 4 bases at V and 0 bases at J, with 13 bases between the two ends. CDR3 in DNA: TGCGCCAGCAGCGACCGGGACACTACAACTAATGAAAAACTGTTTTTT. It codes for CASSDRDTTTNEKLFF.

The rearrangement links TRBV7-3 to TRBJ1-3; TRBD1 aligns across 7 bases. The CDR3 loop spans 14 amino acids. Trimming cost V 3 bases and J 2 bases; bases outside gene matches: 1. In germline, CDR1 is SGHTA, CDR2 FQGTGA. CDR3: CASSFQGAGNTIYF. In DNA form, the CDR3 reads TGTGCCAGCAGCTTCCAGGGGGCTGGAAACACCATATATTTT.

DNA for the CDR3: TGTGCCAGTAGTATAGACTCAAGCAGGGTTTACACTGAAGCTTTCTTT. As protein: CASSIDSSRVYTEAFF. The rearrangement joins TRBV19 to TRBJ1-1, with a tentative D call TRBD1 (5 bases). CDR3 length: 16 residues. Germline V gives CDR1 LNHDA, CDR2 SQIVND (reference sequence). The ends were cut back, 0 bases at V and 3 bases at J, with 14 bases in the middle.

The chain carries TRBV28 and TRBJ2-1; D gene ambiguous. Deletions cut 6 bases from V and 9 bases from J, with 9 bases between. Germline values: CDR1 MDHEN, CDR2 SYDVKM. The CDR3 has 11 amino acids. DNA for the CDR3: TGTGCCAGCAGCTCACCGCGTGAGCAGTTCTTC. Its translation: CASSSPREQFF. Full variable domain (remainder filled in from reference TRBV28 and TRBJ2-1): DVKVTQSSRYLVKRTGEKVFLECVQDMDHENMFWYRQDPGLGLRLIYFSYDVKMKEKGDIPEGYSVSREKKERFSLILESASTNQTSMYLCASSSPREQFFGPGTRLTVL.

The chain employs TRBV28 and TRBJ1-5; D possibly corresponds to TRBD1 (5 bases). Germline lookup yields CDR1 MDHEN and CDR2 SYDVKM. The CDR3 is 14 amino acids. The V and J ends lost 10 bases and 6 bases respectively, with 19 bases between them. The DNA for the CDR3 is TGTGCCACCACCCCAGGGCGAAGGACTCAGCCCCAGCATTTT. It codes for CATTPGRRTQPQHF.

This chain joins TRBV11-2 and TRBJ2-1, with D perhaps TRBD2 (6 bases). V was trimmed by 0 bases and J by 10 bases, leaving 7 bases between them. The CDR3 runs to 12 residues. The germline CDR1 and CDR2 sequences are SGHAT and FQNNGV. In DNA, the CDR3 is TGTGCCAGCAGCTTAGATAGCGGAGAGCAGTTCTTC. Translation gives CASSLDSGEQFF. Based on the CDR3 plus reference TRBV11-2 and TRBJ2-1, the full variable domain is EAGVAQSPRYKIIEKRQSVAFWCNPISGHATLYWYQQILGQGPKLLIQFQNNGVVDDSQLPKDRFSAERLKGVDSTLKIQPAKLEDSAVYLCASSLDSGEQFFGPGTRLTVL.

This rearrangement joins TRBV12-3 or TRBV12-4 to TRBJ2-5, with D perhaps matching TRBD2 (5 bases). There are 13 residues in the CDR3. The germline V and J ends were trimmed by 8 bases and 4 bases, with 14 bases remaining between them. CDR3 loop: CASHMRVGETQYF. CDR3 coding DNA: TGTGCCAGCCATATGCGGGTAGGAGAGACCCAGTACTTC.

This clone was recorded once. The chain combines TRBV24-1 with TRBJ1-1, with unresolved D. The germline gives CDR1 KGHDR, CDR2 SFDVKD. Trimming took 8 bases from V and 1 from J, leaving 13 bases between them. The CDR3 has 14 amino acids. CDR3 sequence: CATTGGAANTEAFF. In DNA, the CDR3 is TGTGCCACCACCGGCGGAGCGGCGAACACTGAAGCTTTCTTT.

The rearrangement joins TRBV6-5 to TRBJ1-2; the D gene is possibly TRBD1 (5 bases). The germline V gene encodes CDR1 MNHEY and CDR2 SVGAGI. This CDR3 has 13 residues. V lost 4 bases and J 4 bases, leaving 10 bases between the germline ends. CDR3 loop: CASSFDSLYGYTF. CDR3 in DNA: TGTGCCAGCAGTTTCGACAGCCTCTATGGCTACACCTTC.

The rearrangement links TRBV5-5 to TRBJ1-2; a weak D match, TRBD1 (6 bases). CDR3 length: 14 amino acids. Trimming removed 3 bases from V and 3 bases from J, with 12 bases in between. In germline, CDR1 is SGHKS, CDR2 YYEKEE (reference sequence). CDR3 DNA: TGTGCCAGCAGCTCGGGCGGGGGCCACTATGGCTACACCTTC. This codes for CASSSGGGHYGYTF.

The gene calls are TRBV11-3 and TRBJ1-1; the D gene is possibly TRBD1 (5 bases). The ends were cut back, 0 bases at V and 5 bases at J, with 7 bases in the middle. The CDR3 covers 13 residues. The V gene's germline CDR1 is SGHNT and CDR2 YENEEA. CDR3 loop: CASSLEGGTEAFF. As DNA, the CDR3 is TGTGCCAGCAGCTTAGAGGGGGGGACTGAAGCTTTCTTT.